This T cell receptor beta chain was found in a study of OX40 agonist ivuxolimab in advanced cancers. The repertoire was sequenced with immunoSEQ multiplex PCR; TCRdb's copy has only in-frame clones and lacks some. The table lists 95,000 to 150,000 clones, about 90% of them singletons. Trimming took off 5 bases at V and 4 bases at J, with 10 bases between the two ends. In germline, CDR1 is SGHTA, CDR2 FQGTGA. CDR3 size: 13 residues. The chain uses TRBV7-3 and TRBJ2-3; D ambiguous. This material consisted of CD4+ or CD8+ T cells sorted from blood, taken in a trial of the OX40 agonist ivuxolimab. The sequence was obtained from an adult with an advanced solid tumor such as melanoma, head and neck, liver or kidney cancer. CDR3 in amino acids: CASSPIYADTQYF. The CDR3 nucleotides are TGTGCCAGCAGCCCCATATACGCAGATACGCAGTATTTT.